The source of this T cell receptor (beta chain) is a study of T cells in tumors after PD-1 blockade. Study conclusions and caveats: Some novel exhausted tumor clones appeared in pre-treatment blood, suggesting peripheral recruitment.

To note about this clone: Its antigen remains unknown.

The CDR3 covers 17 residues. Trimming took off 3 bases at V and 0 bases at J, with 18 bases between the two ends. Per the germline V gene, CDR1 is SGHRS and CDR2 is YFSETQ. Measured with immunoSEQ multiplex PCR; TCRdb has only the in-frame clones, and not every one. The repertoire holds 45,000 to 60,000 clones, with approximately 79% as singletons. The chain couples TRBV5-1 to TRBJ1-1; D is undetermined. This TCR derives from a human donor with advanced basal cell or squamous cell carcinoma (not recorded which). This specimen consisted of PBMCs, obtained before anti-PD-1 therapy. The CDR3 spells CASSSDPKTALNTEAFF. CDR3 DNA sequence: TGCGCCAGCAGCTCCGATCCCAAGACGGCCCTGAACACTGAAGCTTTCTTT. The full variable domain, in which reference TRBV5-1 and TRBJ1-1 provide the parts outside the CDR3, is KAGVTQTPRYLIKTRGQQVTLSCSPISGHRSVSWYQQTPGQGLQFLFEYFSETQRNKGNFPGRFSGRQFSNSRSEMNVSTLELGDSALYLCASSSDPKTALNTEAFFGQGTRLTVV.